What follows are 23 T cell receptor beta chains derived from one specimen sequenced in a study of T-cell reconstitution after alpha-beta-depleted transplantation in children. Construction of the TCRbeta library involved unique molecular identifiers. TCRdb analysed the PCR reads with MiXCR anew, one entry per CDR3 protein. The repertoire consists of approximately 1,000,000 distinct CDR3 sequences, with about 29% occurring once and the leading ten covering around 30%. The starting material was PBMCs, mostly from graft donor cells, obtained 360 days after TCRalphabeta/CD19-depleted stem cell transplant. The receptors were sampled from a boy in the first two years of life who had a stem cell transplant for SCID, so the T cells may come from the graft donor.

The CDR3 DNA reads TGTGCCAGCAGCTTAGGAATTATGACGTTCCGGACTAGCGGGGGGAAGACCCAGTACTTC. Residues: CASSLGIMTFRTSGGKTQYF. This chain joins TRBV7-8 and TRBJ2-5; TRBD2 matches at 14 bases. The CDR3 loop spans 20 amino acids. J gave up 6 bases and V 1 base, and 16 bases lay outside the gene matches. Germline loops: CDR1 SGHVS, CDR2 FQNEAQ.

This chain joins TRBV5-1 and TRBJ2-3, with TRBD1 matching over 7 bases. The germline V gene encodes CDR1 SGHRS and CDR2 YFSETQ. There are 15 residues in the CDR3. V lost 5 bases and J lost 1; bases outside the gene matches: 7. The CDR3 nucleotides are TGCGCCAGCAGGACGGACAGGTTACGCACAGATACGCAGTATTTT. Its translation: CASRTDRLRTDTQYF.

The gene calls are TRBV7-3 and TRBJ2-5, with unresolved D. Trimming shortened V by 5 bases and J by 7 bases, and 14 bases separated the two germline ends. The germline V gene has CDR1 SGHTA and CDR2 FQGTGA. CDR3 length equals 13 residues. CDR3 sequence: CASSQTPSGTQYF. CDR3 nucleotide sequence: TGTGCCAGCAGCCAGACTCCTTCCGGGACCCAGTACTTC.

The V gene is TRBV5-1, the J gene TRBJ1-5; 7 positions match TRBD1. CDR1 and CDR2 (germline): SGHRS, YFSETQ. The CDR3 runs to 15 residues. The J segment lost 6 bases and the V segment lost 0 bases, leaving 6 bases of the junction unmatched. CDR3 residues: CASSLGQGIAQPQHF. CDR3 coding DNA: TGCGCCAGCAGCTTGGGACAGGGAATTGCTCAGCCCCAGCATTTT.

The J gene is TRBJ1-4, the V gene TRBV29-1; the D is unclear. The CDR3 covers 13 residues. V shed 5 bases and J shed 5 bases, with 12 bases lying between them. Looked up from germline, CDR1 is SQVTM and CDR2 is ANQGSEA. For the CDR3, the DNA is TGCAGCGTTAGGAGGGCAAGGAATGAAAAACTGTTTTTT. Amino acids: CSVRRARNEKLFF.

This clonotype was seen just once. The chain uses TRBV19 and TRBJ1-6; 7 bases line up with TRBD1. The CDR3 covers 14 residues. CDR1 and CDR2 from the germline V gene are LNHDA and SQIVND (reference sequence). Trimming took 3 bases from V and 7 from J; bases not matched to a gene: 3. The CDR3 loop reads CASSIGRGNSPLHF. The CDR3 region has the DNA TGTGCCAGTAGTATCGGCAGGGGGAATTCACCCCTCCACTTT.

The chain links TRBV7-3 to TRBJ1-3; D gene uncertain. Germline lookup yields CDR1 SGHTA and CDR2 FQGTGA. The CDR3 consists of 13 residues. Trimming left V 5 bases short and J 1 base short, with 6 bases between. CDR3 sequence reads: CASSVTSGNTIYF. In DNA, the CDR3 is TGTGCCAGCAGCGTGACGTCTGGAAACACCATATATTTT.

The J gene is TRBJ1-2, the V gene TRBV5-1; perhaps TRBD1 as D (5 bases). CDR3 length equals 14 residues. The germline V gene encodes CDR1 SGHRS and CDR2 YFSETQ. V was cut by 4 bases and J by 3 bases, with 13 bases left in between. The CDR3 is CASSPFRVDYGYTF. CDR3 DNA sequence: TGCGCCAGCAGCCCGTTCAGGGTCGACTATGGCTACACCTTC.

The chain employs TRBV7-2 and TRBJ1-4; D is possibly TRBD1 (5 bases). V was trimmed by 4 bases and J by 3 bases, leaving 15 bases between them. Germline V gene lookup returns CDR1 SGHTA and CDR2 FQGNSA. The length of the CDR3 is 16 residues. The CDR3 DNA follows: TGTGCCAGCAGCTCAGTCTCAGGGTTAGCTAATGAAAAACTGTTTTTT. Protein sequence: CASSSVSGLANEKLFF.

The chain uses TRBV7-3 and TRBJ2-1; D unresolved. Deletions cut 9 bases from V and 5 bases from J, with 20 bases between. This CDR3 contains 15 residues. Germline V gene data show CDR1 as SGHTA and CDR2 as FQGTGA. CDR3 amino acids: CASLVTHNANNEQFF. For the CDR3, the DNA is TGTGCCAGTCTAGTAACACACAATGCCAACAATGAGCAGTTCTTC.

The chain carries TRBV12-3 or TRBV12-4 and TRBJ2-1; D may be TRBD1 (5 bases). The CDR3 runs 14 residues. Between the trimmed V and J ends, which lost 8 bases and 8 bases, there was a span of 19 bases. This chain's CDR3 is CASQDKALFDEQFF. In nucleotides, the CDR3 is TGTGCCAGCCAGGACAAGGCCTTGTTCGATGAGCAGTTCTTC.

The CDR3 loop reads CASSLRQVRPKYEQYF. The CDR3 DNA reads as TGTGCCAGCAGCTTAAGGCAGGTTCGACCTAAGTACGAGCAGTACTTC. The rearrangement joins TRBV7-3 to TRBJ2-7; D remains ambiguous. V dropped 1 base and J dropped 4 bases, with 17 bases sitting between them. The germline V gene encodes CDR1 SGHTA and CDR2 FQGTGA. The CDR3 length is 16 residues.

V gene TRBV6-4 combines with J gene TRBJ2-7; D is perhaps TRBD2 (5 bases). Trimming removed 0 bases from V and 2 bases from J, with 26 bases in between. The CDR3 has 20 residues. CDR1 and CDR2 from the germline V gene are MRHNA and SNTAGT. CDR3 DNA: TGTGCCAGCAGTGACTCGGGAGCAAGTACCTCGGACGAAGCTACCTACGAGCAGTACTTC. Residues: CASSDSGASTSDEATYEQYF.

This clonotype turned up a few times. This chain uses TRBV20-1 with TRBJ1-1, with D maybe TRBD1 (5 bases). The CDR3 runs 13 residues. Trimming took off 3 bases at V and 0 bases at J, with 8 bases between the two ends. Germline lookup yields CDR1 DFQATT and CDR2 SNEGSKA (reference sequence). The CDR3 protein is CSARSGLNTEAFF. The CDR3 DNA sequence: TGCAGTGCTAGGTCAGGGCTGAACACTGAAGCTTTCTTT.

The rearrangement uses TRBV7-2 and TRBJ2-7; no firm D call. The CDR3 has 17 residues. Germline assignment: CDR1 SGHTA and CDR2 FQGNSA. Trimming removed 2 bases from V and 0 bases from J, with 17 bases in between. The CDR3 sequence: CASSLRIGQTISYEQYF. CDR3 DNA sequence: TGTGCCAGCAGCTTACGGATAGGGCAGACCATCTCCTACGAGCAGTACTTC.

This clonotype was counted a few times. The V and J genes are TRBV7-8 and TRBJ2-7; D might be TRBD1 or TRBD2, each matching 7 bases. Germline V gene lookup returns CDR1 SGHVS and CDR2 FQNEAQ. The V gene lost 5 bases and the J gene lost 0 bases, with 23 bases spanning the gap. CDR3 length: 18 residues. The CDR3, as DNA: TGTGCCAGCAGCACGCCGCGTGGTCAGGGGGGGAGCTCCTACGAGCAGTACTTC. Its translation is CASSTPRGQGGSSYEQYF.

CDR3: CASSPLGGTRGNEQFF. DNA for the CDR3: TGCGCCAGCAGCCCACTGGGGGGGACGAGAGGTAATGAGCAGTTCTTC. The chain recombines TRBV5-1 with TRBJ2-1, with TRBD2 matching 7 bases. CDR1 is SGHRS, CDR2 YFSETQ, per germline. Trimming took 4 bases from V and 7 from J; bases not matched to a gene: 14. CDR3 length: 16 amino acids.

The chain uses TRBV5-6 and TRBJ2-1, with D possibly being TRBD1 or TRBD2 (6 bases each). CDR1 and CDR2 (germline): SGHDT, YYEEEE. The CDR3 consists of 15 residues. Deletions cut 0 bases from V and 10 bases from J, with 17 bases between. The CDR3 bases are TGTGCCAGCAGCTTGGAGGGGGGCCTCTTCAGAGAGCAGTTCTTC. Protein product: CASSLEGGLFREQFF. Full variable domain (missing parts from reference TRBV5-6 and TRBJ2-1): DAGVTQSPTHLIKTRGQQVTLRCSPKSGHDTVSWYQQALGQGPQFIFQYYEEEERQRGNFPDRFSGHQFPNYSSELNVNALLLGDSALYLCASSLEGGLFREQFFGPGTRLTVL.

The chain's CDR3 is CASSSRRLASSTDTQYF. In DNA, the CDR3 is TGTGCCAGTAGTTCCCGCCGACTAGCATCTAGCACAGATACGCAGTATTTT. The rearrangement joins TRBV19 to TRBJ2-3, with TRBD2 matching over 7 bases. The CDR3 is 17 amino acids. V shed 5 bases and J 0 bases; nucleotides not matched to a gene: 11. Germline CDR1 and CDR2: LNHDA and SQIVND (reference sequence).

This clonotype was recorded many times. V usage is TRBV28 and J usage is TRBJ2-5; no firm D call. The CDR3 runs to 12 residues. V lost 5 bases, J lost 5 bases, and 9 bases lay in between. Germline CDR1 is MDHEN and CDR2 is SYDVKM. CDR3 protein: CASSPQGETQYF. CDR3 nucleotides: TGTGCCAGCAGTCCGCAAGGGGAGACCCAGTACTTC.

This clonotype has more than one count but fewer than ten. The chain uses TRBV18 and TRBJ2-7; a possible D gene is TRBD1 (6 bases). The CDR3 runs to 15 residues. CDR1 is KGHSH and CDR2 is LQKENI in the germline V gene. Trimming cost V 0 bases and J 5 bases, with 14 bases left between them. The CDR3 coding sequence is TGTGCCAGCTCACCACCCACAGGGTATATTAACGAGCAGTACTTC. This codes for CASSPPTGYINEQYF.

The chain uses TRBV6-5 and TRBJ2-2; D assignment may be TRBD1 or TRBD2 (6 bases each). The CDR3 spans 14 residues. V was cut by 8 bases and J by 4 bases, with 14 bases left in between. Per germline, CDR1 MNHEY and CDR2 SVGAGI. The CDR3 DNA reads as TGTGCCAGCCTGGGGGGCCGGGTCACCGGGGAGCTGTTTTTT. This translates into CASLGGRVTGELFF.

This chain links TRBV14 with TRBJ2-5, with D unresolved. The CDR3 runs 15 residues. Trimming stripped 0 bases from V and 2 bases from J, with 10 bases between. Germline values: CDR1 SGHDN, CDR2 FVKESK. CDR3 sequence: CASSQELGSQETQYF. In nucleotides, the CDR3 is TGTGCCAGCAGCCAAGAACTGGGAAGTCAAGAGACCCAGTACTTC.